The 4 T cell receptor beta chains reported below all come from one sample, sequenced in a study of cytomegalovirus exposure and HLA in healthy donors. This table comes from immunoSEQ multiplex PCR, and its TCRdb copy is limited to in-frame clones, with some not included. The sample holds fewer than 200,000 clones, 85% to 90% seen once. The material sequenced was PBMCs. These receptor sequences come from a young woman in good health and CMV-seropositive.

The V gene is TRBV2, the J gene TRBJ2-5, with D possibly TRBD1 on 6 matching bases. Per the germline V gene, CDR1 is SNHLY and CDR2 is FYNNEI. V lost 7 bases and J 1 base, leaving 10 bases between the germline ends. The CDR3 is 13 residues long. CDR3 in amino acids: CASTGDIQETQYF. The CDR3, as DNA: TGTGCCAGCACTGGGGACATCCAAGAGACCCAGTACTTC.

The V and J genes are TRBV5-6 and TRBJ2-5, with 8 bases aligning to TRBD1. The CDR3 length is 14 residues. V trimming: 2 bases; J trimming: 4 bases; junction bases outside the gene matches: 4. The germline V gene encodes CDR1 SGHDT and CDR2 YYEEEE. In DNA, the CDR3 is TGTGCCAGCAGCTTTTCAGGGGGCGGAGAGACCCAGTACTTC. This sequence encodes CASSFSGGGETQYF.

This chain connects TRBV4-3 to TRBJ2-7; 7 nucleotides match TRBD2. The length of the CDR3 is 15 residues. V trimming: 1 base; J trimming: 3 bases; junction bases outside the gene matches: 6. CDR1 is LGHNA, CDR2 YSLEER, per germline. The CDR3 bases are TGCGCCAGCAGCCAAGGAACGGGAGGCTACTACGAGCAGTACTTC. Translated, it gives CASSQGTGGYYEQYF.

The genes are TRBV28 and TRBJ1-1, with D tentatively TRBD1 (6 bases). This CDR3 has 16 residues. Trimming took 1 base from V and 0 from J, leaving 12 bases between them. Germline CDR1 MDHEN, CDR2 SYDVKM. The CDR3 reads CASSLLTGTMNTEAFF. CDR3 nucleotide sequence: TGTGCCAGCAGTTTATTAACCGGGACAATGAACACTGAAGCTTTCTTT.